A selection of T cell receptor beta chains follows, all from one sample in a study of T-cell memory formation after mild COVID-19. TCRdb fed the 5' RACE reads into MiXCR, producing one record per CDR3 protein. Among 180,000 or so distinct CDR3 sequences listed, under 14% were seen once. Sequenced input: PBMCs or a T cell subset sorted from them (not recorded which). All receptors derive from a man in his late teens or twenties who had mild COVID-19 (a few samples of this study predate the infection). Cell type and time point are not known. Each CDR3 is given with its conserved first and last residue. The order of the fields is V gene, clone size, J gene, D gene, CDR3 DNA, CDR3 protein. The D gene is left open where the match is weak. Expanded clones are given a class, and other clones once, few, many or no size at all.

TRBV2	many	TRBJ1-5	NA	TGTGCCGTCCAACGAGGGGGTGGGAGCAATCAGCCCCAGCATTTT	CAVQRGGGSNQPQHF
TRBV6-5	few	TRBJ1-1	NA	TGTGCCAGCAGGGATGGGGGAAAAGCTTTCTTT	CASRDGGKAFF
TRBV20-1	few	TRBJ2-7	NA	TGCAGTGCCCGGGTCCCAGGGATATCCTACGAGCAGTACTTC	CSARVPGISYEQYF
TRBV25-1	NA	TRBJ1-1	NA	TGTGCCAGCAGTGGTTCGTGGGGTCGGGACACTGAAGCTTTCTTT	CASSGSWGRDTEAFF
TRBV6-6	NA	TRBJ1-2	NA	TGTGCCAGCAGCACCTATGATCAGGTTAACTATGGCTACACCTTC	CASSTYDQVNYGYTF
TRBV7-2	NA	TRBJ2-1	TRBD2	TGTGCCAGCAGCCCGGCCGGGACTAACTATGAGCAGTTCTTC	CASSPAGTNYEQFF
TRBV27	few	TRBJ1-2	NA	TGTGCCAGCAGTTTGTCCGGAGTTTTTAACTATGGCTACACCTTC	CASSLSGVFNYGYTF
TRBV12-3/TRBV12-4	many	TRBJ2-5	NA	TGTGCCAGCAGTTTAGCGCTGGAGACCCAGTACTTC	CASSLALETQYF
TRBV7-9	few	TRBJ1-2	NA	TGTGCCAGCAGCTTACCCCCGACAGCTAATCTCTATGGCTACACCTTC	CASSLPPTANLYGYTF
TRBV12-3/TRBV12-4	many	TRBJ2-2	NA	TGTGCCAGCGTGCTGGTCACCGGGGAGCTGTTTTTT	CASVLVTGELFF
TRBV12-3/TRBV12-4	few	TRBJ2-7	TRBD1	TGTGCCAGCAGTACGGACAGGAACTACGAGCAGTACTTC	CASSTDRNYEQYF
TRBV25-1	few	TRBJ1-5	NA	TGTGCCAGCAGTGAATTTGCCGGACGGTTCAATCAGCCCCAGCATTTT	CASSEFAGRFNQPQHF
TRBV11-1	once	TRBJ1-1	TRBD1	TGTGCCAGCAGCTTAGAAGAGGGGGCCACTGAAGCTTTCTTT	CASSLEEGATEAFF
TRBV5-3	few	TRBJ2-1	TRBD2	TGTGCCAGAAGCTTGTCGACTAGCGGGGGGCCATTATACAATGAGCAGTTCTTC	CARSLSTSGGPLYNEQFF
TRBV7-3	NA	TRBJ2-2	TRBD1	TGTGCCAGCAGCTTAAGCCCAGACAGGGTTGACACCGGGGAGCTGTTTTTT	CASSLSPDRVDTGELFF
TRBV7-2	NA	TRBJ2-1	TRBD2	TGTGCCAGCAGCTCCAACCGGGGACTAGCATCTTCGAATGAGCAGTTCTTC	CASSSNRGLASSNEQFF
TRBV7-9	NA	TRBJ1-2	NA	TGTGCCAGCAGCATACGGCGAGACTATGGCTACACCTTC	CASSIRRDYGYTF
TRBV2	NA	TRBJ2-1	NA	TGTGCCAGCAGCGACCAGGGTAATGAGCAGTTCTTC	CASSDQGNEQFF
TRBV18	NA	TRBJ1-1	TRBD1	TGTGCCAGCTCACTCCGGGACAGTCAGACGAACACTGAAGCTTTCTTT	CASSLRDSQTNTEAFF
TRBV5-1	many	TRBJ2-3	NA	TGCGCCAGCAGCCCCGCGGACAGTGAGACAGATACGCAGTATTTT	CASSPADSETDTQYF
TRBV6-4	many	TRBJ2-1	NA	TGTGCCAGCAGTGACTATGATGAGCAGTTCTTC	CASSDYDEQFF
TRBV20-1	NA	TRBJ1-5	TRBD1	TGCAGTGCTAGGGACCGACAGGGTAGCAATCAGCCCCAGCATTTT	CSARDRQGSNQPQHF
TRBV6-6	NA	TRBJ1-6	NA	TGTGCCAGCAGTTACTCGAGTTGGGGAAATTCACCCCTCCACTTT	CASSYSSWGNSPLHF
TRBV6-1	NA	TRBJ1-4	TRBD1	TGTGCCAGCAGTGGAGGGGGCGCCGGAGAAAAACTGTTTTTT	CASSGGGAGEKLFF
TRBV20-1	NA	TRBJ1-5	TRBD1	TGCAGTGTTTATCCATCGCAGGGGGGATATAGCAATCAGCCCCAGCATTTT	CSVYPSQGGYSNQPQHF
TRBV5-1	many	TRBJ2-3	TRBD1	TGCGCCAGCAGCTTGGGACAGGGTGGGGCAGATACGCAGTATTTT	CASSLGQGGADTQYF
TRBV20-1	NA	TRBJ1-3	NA	TGCAGTGCTAGAAATAACCCTGGAAACACCATATATTTT	CSARNNPGNTIYF
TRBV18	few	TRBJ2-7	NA	TGTGCCAGCTCACCACCCGACAGCTACGAGCAGTACTTC	CASSPPDSYEQYF
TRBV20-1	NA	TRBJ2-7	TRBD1	TGCAGTGCTAGAGATCCTAGGACAGGGATTTCCTACGAGCAGTACTTC	CSARDPRTGISYEQYF
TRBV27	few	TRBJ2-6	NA	TGTGCCAGCAGCCCAACGTTCATCTCTGGGGCCAACGTCCTGACTTTC	CASSPTFISGANVLTF